One sample yielded the 20 T cell receptor beta chains listed below, sequenced in a study of blood T cell repertoires in COVID-19. Clones were sequenced by immunoSEQ multiplex PCR, and TCRdb holds only the in-frame ones, with some missing. The sample has about 210,000 clones, roughly 90% seen once. The sample comprised PBMCs or T cells enriched from blood (not recorded which). These receptors came from a man aged 18 to 30 with acute COVID-19.

The rearrangement uses TRBV10-1 and TRBJ2-5; 7 bases fit TRBD2. With 0 bases clipped from V and 3 bases from J, the junction kept 7 bases outside the gene matches. Germline assignment: CDR1 WNHNN and CDR2 SYGVQD (reference sequence). The CDR3 length is 16 residues. In nucleotides, the CDR3 is TGCGCCAGCAGTGAGTCTGGTCGGCGGGAGAAAGAGACCCAGTACTTC. This sequence encodes CASSESGRREKETQYF.

This clone was observed a single time. V usage is TRBV5-4 and J usage is TRBJ1-1; D is possibly TRBD1 (6 bases). CDR1 SGHNT and CDR2 YYREEE come from the germline V gene (reference sequence). The CDR3 length is 15 residues. Trimming removed 3 bases at V and 5 bases at J, with 17 bases between. CDR3 in amino acids: CASSSAQRGATEAFF. CDR3 nucleotides: TGTGCCAGCAGCTCGGCACAACGGGGGGCAACTGAAGCTTTCTTT.

The chain recombines TRBV4-3 with TRBJ1-5; weak D call: TRBD1 (6 bases). This CDR3 contains 15 residues. From germline, CDR1 is LGHNA and CDR2 YSLEER. The V and J ends lost 3 bases and 11 bases respectively, with 20 bases between them. DNA of the CDR3: TGCGCCAGCAGCCAGCTCCGGGACAAAGGAAGTGCCCAGCATTTT. It yields the protein CASSQLRDKGSAQHF.

The chain carries TRBV6-2 or TRBV6-3 and TRBJ2-7, with unresolved D. CDR1 is MNHEY and CDR2 is SVGEGT in the germline V gene. The CDR3 sequence is 15 residues long. V dropped 0 bases and J dropped 6 bases, with 15 bases sitting between them. The DNA for the CDR3 is TGTGCCAGCAGTTACTCCCCGGCCTCCACGGGCGAGCAGTACTTC. It encodes CASSYSPASTGEQYF.

The rearrangement uses TRBV7-6 and TRBJ2-7, with 9 bases matching TRBD2. This CDR3 region has 15 residues. CDR1 and CDR2 from the germline V gene are SGHVS and FNYEAQ. V shed 1 base, J shed 2 bases, and the junction held 3 bases outside the gene matches. Here the CDR3 reads CASSLGSSGAYEQYF. The CDR3 DNA is TGTGCCAGCAGCTTAGGGTCTAGCGGGGCCTACGAGCAGTACTTC. Combining the CDR3 with reference TRBV7-6 and TRBJ2-7 gives the whole variable domain GAGVSQSPRYKVTKRGQDVALRCDPISGHVSLYWYRQALGQGPEFLTYFNYEAQQDKSGLPNDRFSAERPEGSISTLTIQRTEQRDSAMYRCASSLGSSGAYEQYFGPGTRLTVT.

The chain employs TRBV4-3 and TRBJ2-7; 9 bases map to TRBD1. The CDR3 length is 15 residues. The germline gives CDR1 LGHNA, CDR2 YSLEER. V was pared by 0 bases and J by 2 bases, with 2 bases of the junction left unmatched. The CDR3 reads CASSQERDRAYEQYF. The CDR3 bases are TGCGCCAGCAGCCAAGAACGGGACAGGGCCTACGAGCAGTACTTC.

In its sample, this clone was seen once. The rearrangement uses TRBV5-4 and TRBJ2-1; 9 nucleotides match TRBD2. Trimming cost V 4 bases and J 8 bases; bases outside gene matches: 10. CDR1 and CDR2 (germline): SGHNT, YYREEE (reference sequence). The CDR3 covers 15 residues. CDR3 amino acids: CASSEGAGGRDEQFF. The CDR3 DNA follows: TGTGCCAGCAGCGAGGGAGCGGGAGGTCGGGATGAGCAGTTCTTC.

The CDR3 reads CASSPQLAGGPNEQFF. DNA for the CDR3: TGTGCCAGTAGTCCTCAACTAGCGGGAGGGCCGAATGAGCAGTTCTTC. V is TRBV19 and J is TRBJ2-1; 13 bases are a match to TRBD2. J was trimmed by 7 bases and V by 5 bases; bases with no gene match: 8. Germline V gene sequence: CDR1 LNHDA, CDR2 SQIVND (reference sequence). This CDR3 has 16 amino acids.

The rearrangement uses TRBV7-9 and TRBJ1-2; no firm D call. This CDR3 contains 13 residues. The V end lost 1 base, the J end lost 2 bases, and 5 bases lay between the germline ends. Germline-derived CDR1 and CDR2 are SEHNR and FQNEAQ (reference sequence). In DNA, the CDR3 is TGTGCCAGCAGCTTAGTTCCGAACTATGGCTACACCTTC. This codes for CASSLVPNYGYTF.

The chain employs TRBV5-4 and TRBJ2-5, with TRBD1 identical over 9 bases. Trimming cost V 3 bases and J 2 bases; bases outside gene matches: 5. The germline CDR1 and CDR2 sequences are SGHNT and YYREEE (reference sequence). The CDR3 is 15 residues long. Here the CDR3 DNA reads TGTGCCAGCAGCTCGGGACAGGGCAGGCAAGAGACCCAGTACTTC. Translated: CASSSGQGRQETQYF.

V is TRBV4-3 and J is TRBJ1-3; maybe TRBD1 (5 bases). V lost 0 bases to trimming and J lost 0 bases, with 12 bases between them. Per germline, CDR1 LGHNA and CDR2 YSLEER. There are 17 residues in the CDR3. CDR3 region: CASSQEGQRNSGNTIYF. As DNA, the CDR3 is TGCGCCAGCAGCCAAGAGGGGCAGCGAAACTCTGGAAACACCATATATTTT.

The chain employs TRBV28 and TRBJ1-2, with TRBD1 as a possible D gene (6 bases). Germline V gene sequence: CDR1 MDHEN, CDR2 SYDVKM. The CDR3 contains 14 residues. V shed 2 bases and J shed 8 bases, with 15 bases lying between them. CDR3 bases: TGTGCCAGCAGTTTAGAACAGGGACCGTGGGGCTACACCTTC. It specifies CASSLEQGPWGYTF.

V and J are TRBV9 and TRBJ2-1; a weak D match, TRBD2 (7 bases). V was clipped by 3 bases and J by 0 bases, with 19 bases between them. Per the germline V gene, CDR1 is SGDLS and CDR2 is YYNGEE. CDR3 size: 18 residues. The CDR3 DNA reads as TGTGCCAGCAGCGCAACCCTAGGGGGGGGGAGCTCCTACAATGAGCAGTTCTTC. It yields the protein CASSATLGGGSSYNEQFF.

The V call is TRBV4-1, the J call TRBJ1-3, with D possibly matching TRBD1 (6 bases). V lost 2 bases, J lost 2 bases, and 10 bases lay in between. The germline V gene has CDR1 MGHRA and CDR2 YSYEKL. The CDR3 is made up of 15 amino acids. In DNA form, the CDR3 reads TGCGCCAGCAGCCAAACGCAGGGGACTGGAAACACCATATATTTT. It is translated as CASSQTQGTGNTIYF.

With regard to this clone: This is likely a read error, given that the CDR3 carries no conserved phenylalanine or tryptophan at its end. No DNA is shown, since the ends of the CDR3 on it are uncertain; the CDR3 is the one TCRdb lists. The V call is TRBV2, the J call TRBJ1-5. The germline V gene has CDR1 SNHLY and CDR2 FYNNEI. With termini counted, the CDR3 has 13 amino acids. The CDR3 is CASSEWAGEGKIM.

The chain joins TRBV30 to TRBJ2-2; 16 nucleotides align to TRBD2. V was clipped by 5 bases and J by 4 bases; unmatched bases: 7. This CDR3 has 17 amino acids. Germline values: CDR1 GTSNPN, CDR2 SVGIG (reference sequence). DNA for the CDR3: TGTGCCTGGTCCGGGACTAGCGGGAGGGCGTCCACCGGGGAGCTGTTTTTT. Amino acid sequence: CAWSGTSGRASTGELFF.

The J gene is TRBJ2-5, the V gene TRBV14; tentatively, D is TRBD2 (6 bases). The germline V gene encodes CDR1 SGHDN and CDR2 FVKESK. V lost 2 bases and J lost 5, with 15 bases in between. The CDR3 is 15 amino acids. This chain's CDR3 is CASSQSFGRGETQYF. CDR3 coding DNA: TGTGCCAGCAGCCAATCGTTCGGGAGAGGGGAGACCCAGTACTTC.

V gene TRBV19 combines with J gene TRBJ2-5, with a tentative D call TRBD1 (6 bases). Germline V gives CDR1 LNHDA, CDR2 SQIVND (reference sequence). Trimming took 5 bases from V and 0 from J, leaving 16 bases between them. The CDR3 length is 16 residues. CDR3 coding DNA: TGTGCCAGTAGTCCCGCGACAGGTTGGTACCAAGAGACCCAGTACTTC. It codes for CASSPATGWYQETQYF.

This chain joins TRBV21-1 and TRBJ2-3; no DNA check was done on the table's D call, TRBD2. TRBV21-1 is noted as a pseudogene. The CDR3 runs to 17 residues. CDR3 loop: CASSTAPLGLAGDTQYF. The CDR3, as DNA: TGTGCCAGCAGCACTGCCCCACTGGGGCTAGCGGGTGATACGCAGTATTTT.

The rearrangement links TRBV30 to TRBJ1-5; 10 bases agree with TRBD1. Germline lookup yields CDR1 GTSNPN and CDR2 SVGIG (reference sequence). V lost 5 bases, J lost 4 bases, and 2 bases stayed unmatched. The CDR3 has 13 amino acids. The CDR3 DNA reads TGTGCCTGGGGGGACAGGGGAAATCAGCCCCAGCATTTT. This translates into CAWGDRGNQPQHF.